There are many counts of the clone carrying this TCR beta chain. The CDR3 runs to 14 residues. J lost 8 bases, V lost 1 base, and 0 bases had no gene match. In germline, CDR1 is SEHNR, CDR2 FQNEAQ (reference sequence). TCRdb reprocessed the RT-PCR reads with MiXCR, giving one entry per CDR3 protein. This table has fewer than 800,000 distinct CDR3 sequences, 11% to 15% appearing once. V and J are TRBV7-9 and TRBJ1-6; 9 bases are shared with TRBD1. The sequencing input was memory CD4+ T cells from blood. This TCR derives from a female donor in good health, serving as a healthy control. DNA for the CDR3: TGTGCCAGCAGCTTAGGACAGGGGGATTCACCCCTCCACTTT. Encoded protein: CASSLGQGDSPLHF.